Here is one T cell receptor beta chain with its context. Antigen: not known. Template switching, a step in the protocol, added a universal primer site, and cDNA carried unique molecular identifiers. TCRdb ran MiXCR on the 5' RACE reads and lists one entry per CDR3 protein. The sample records 1.5 million to 2 million distinct CDR3 sequences, about 32% being singletons. This sample was included in a study of identical twins. Points from the study as a whole: Twins' surplus sharing was weaker for beta out-of-frame sequences. Within cord blood, abundant beta clonotypes carried fewer insertions, but memory repertoires showed no such trend.

This CDR3 has 16 amino acids. V gave up 8 bases and J gave up 0 bases; unmatched junction bases: 9. Germline CDR1 and CDR2: SGHDN and FVKESK. Sample: cord blood. This receptor was identified in a newborn girl in good health. This sequence joins TRBV14 and TRBJ2-7; 11 bases are shared with TRBD2. The CDR3 region has the DNA TGTGCCAGCGCCAGGGGACTAGCGGCAAGCTCCTACGAGCAGTACTTC. As protein: CASARGLAASSYEQYF.